Included here is one T cell receptor beta chain sequence, with context. Its matching antigen is unknown. These data are taken from a study of early T cells in non-severe SARS-CoV-2 infection. Study background: Sequencing of bulk RNA from unsorted whole blood was done, without chain pairing.

Study-wide results and caveats: VDJdb matching, biased toward anti-spike CD8 responses, missed private and CD4 specificities.

Molecules of cDNA were individually given unique molecular identifiers that were attached to them. TCRdb re-called the 5' RACE reads through MiXCR, storing one row per CDR3 protein. Of over 60,000 distinct CDR3 sequences listed, about an eighth are singletons. The clonotype originates from an adult who was a healthcare worker with PCR-confirmed SARS-CoV-2 infection or an uninfected control (not recorded which). Material: whole blood, obtained at baseline.

The DNA for the CDR3 is TGTGCCAGCAGCCGTAGACTAGCGGGACTTATGGAAGAGACCCAGTACTTC. Translated: CASSRRLAGLMEETQYF. The chain employs TRBV7-2 and TRBJ2-5, with TRBD2 identical over 11 bases. In germline, CDR1 is SGHTA, CDR2 FQGNSA. This CDR3 spans 17 amino acids. The V gene end was trimmed by 5 bases and the J gene end by 3 bases; junction bases not matched to a gene: 11.